Shown below are 8 T cell receptor beta chains from a single sample sequenced in a study of blood T cells in healthy people across ages. Together with a sample-barcoded 5' primer, a J-beta primer mix was included in a second PCR lasting about 7 to 12 cycles. A single record per CDR3 protein comes from TCRdb applying MiXCR to the 5' RACE reads. Of hundreds of thousands of distinct CDR3 sequences listed, 40% to 50% were seen once; the top ten hold approximately 20%. Sequenced material: blood. All receptors derive from a man in his fifties or sixties in good health.

The chain joins TRBV6-5 to TRBJ1-1; D possibly corresponds to TRBD1 (5 bases). The CDR3 totals 16 residues. Germline V gives CDR1 MNHEY, CDR2 SVGAGI. The ends were cut back, 10 bases at V and 0 bases at J, with 21 bases in the middle. The CDR3 sequence: CATSPEGAGMNTEAFF. CDR3 in DNA: TGTGCCACCTCACCCGAAGGGGCGGGAATGAACACTGAAGCTTTCTTT.

This clonotype was counted a few times. The chain links TRBV20-1 to TRBJ2-3; possibly TRBD2 for D (5 bases). The CDR3 consists of 15 residues. Germline assignment: CDR1 DFQATT and CDR2 SNEGSKA (reference sequence). V was clipped by 6 bases and J by 1 base, with 17 bases between them. The CDR3 here is CSAIDGDKGTDTQYF. In DNA, the CDR3 is TGCAGTGCCATAGACGGGGATAAAGGCACAGATACGCAGTATTTT.

The rearrangement uses TRBV28 and TRBJ1-5; D gene uncertain. Trimming stripped 3 bases from V and 7 bases from J, with 13 bases between. Germline loops: CDR1 MDHEN, CDR2 SYDVKM. This CDR3 has 14 residues. The CDR3 protein is CASSFRGMGQPQHF. The CDR3 DNA is TGTGCCAGCAGTTTCCGGGGAATGGGACAGCCCCAGCATTTT.

This clonotype was seen only a few times. The V call is TRBV11-2, the J call TRBJ2-3, with D uncertain. This CDR3 is 16 amino acids long. Trimming removed 5 bases from V and 4 bases from J, with 19 bases in between. Germline assignment: CDR1 SGHAT and CDR2 FQNNGV. The CDR3 DNA sequence: TGTGCCAGCAGCAACCTGGTGGGCAGTCCGGCAGATACGCAGTATTTT. Translated, it gives CASSNLVGSPADTQYF.

The chain recombines TRBV5-5 with TRBJ2-3; D remains unclear. Between the trimmed V and J ends, which lost 1 base and 3 bases, there was a span of 9 bases. Germline V gene lookup returns CDR1 SGHKS and CDR2 YYEKEE (reference sequence). The CDR3 totals 14 residues. The CDR3 sequence is CASSLNFGTDTQYF. The CDR3 DNA is TGTGCCAGCAGCTTGAATTTCGGGACAGATACGCAGTATTTT. Supplemented by reference TRBV5-5 and TRBJ2-3, the full variable domain reads DAGVTQSPTHLIKTRGQQVTLRCSPISGHKSVSWYQQVLGQGPQFIFQYYEKEERGRGNFPDRFSARQFPNYSSELNVNALLLGDSALYLCASSLNFGTDTQYFGPGTRLTVL.

V gene TRBV5-1 combines with J gene TRBJ2-5; D is undetermined. The CDR3 loop spans 12 amino acids. Germline values: CDR1 SGHRS, CDR2 YFSETQ. Trimming pared 0 bases from V and 10 bases from J, leaving 10 bases between. DNA for the CDR3: TGCGCCAGCAGCTTGGCAGGCCCCTTCCAGTACTTC. Translating gives CASSLAGPFQYF.

The sample holds a few counts of this clonotype. The genes are TRBV28 and TRBJ2-7; 9 nucleotides agree with TRBD1. V lost 5 bases, J lost 4 bases, and 9 bases stayed unmatched. The CDR3 is made up of 15 amino acids. Germline assignment: CDR1 MDHEN and CDR2 SYDVKM. The CDR3, as DNA: TGTGCCAGCAGTCGGACCGGGACAGGGTCGTACGAGCAGTACTTC. Translated, it gives CASSRTGTGSYEQYF.

V is TRBV20-1 and J is TRBJ2-1; 7 positions agree with TRBD1. V lost 5 bases and J lost 3; bases outside the gene matches: 4. Per germline, CDR1 DFQATT and CDR2 SNEGSKA (reference sequence). This CDR3 comprises 13 residues. CDR3 nucleotides: TGCAGTGCTGAGTGGGACAGCTACAATGAGCAGTTCTTC. Translating gives CSAEWDSYNEQFF.